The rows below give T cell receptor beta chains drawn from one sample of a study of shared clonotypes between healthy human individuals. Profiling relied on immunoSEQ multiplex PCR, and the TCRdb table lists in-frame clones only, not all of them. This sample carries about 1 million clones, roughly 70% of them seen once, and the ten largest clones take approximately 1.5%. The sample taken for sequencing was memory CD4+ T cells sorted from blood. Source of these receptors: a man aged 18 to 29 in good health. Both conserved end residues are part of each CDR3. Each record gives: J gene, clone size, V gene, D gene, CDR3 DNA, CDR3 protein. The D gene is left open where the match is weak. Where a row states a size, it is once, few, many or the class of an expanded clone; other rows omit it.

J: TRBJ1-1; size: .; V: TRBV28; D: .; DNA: TGTGCCAGCAGTTTTTCCCTAAGCACTGAAGCTTTCTTT; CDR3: CASSFSLSTEAFF
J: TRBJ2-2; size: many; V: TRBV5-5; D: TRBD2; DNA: TGTGCCAGCAGTCGGACTAGCGGAAACACCGGGGAGCTGTTTTTT; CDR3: CASSRTSGNTGELFF
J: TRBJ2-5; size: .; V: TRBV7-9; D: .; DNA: TGTGCCAGCAGCTTGATGTACGGTCAAGAGACCCAGTACTTC; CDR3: CASSLMYGQETQYF
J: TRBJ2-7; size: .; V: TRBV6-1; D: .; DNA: TGTGCCAGCAGTGGACAGAGCTTCTTTTACGAGCAGTACTTC; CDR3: CASSGQSFFYEQYF
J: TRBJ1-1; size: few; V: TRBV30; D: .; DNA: TGTGCCTGGCATGTGGGCCTTGGCACTGAAGCTTTCTTT; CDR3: CAWHVGLGTEAFF
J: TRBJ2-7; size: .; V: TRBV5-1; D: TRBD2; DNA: TGCGCCAGCAGCCAAATGGCTAGCGGGAGTGGCGAGCAGTACTTC; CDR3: CASSQMASGSGEQYF
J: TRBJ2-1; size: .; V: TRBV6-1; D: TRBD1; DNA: TGTGCCAGCAGTGTTGGGACAGGGGGGAGGTCGAGTGAGCAGTTCTTC; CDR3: CASSVGTGGRSSEQFF
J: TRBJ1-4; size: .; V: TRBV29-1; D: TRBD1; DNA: TGCAGCGTTCAGGGGGCGGAGGGCACTAATGAAAAACTGTTTTTT; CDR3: CSVQGAEGTNEKLFF
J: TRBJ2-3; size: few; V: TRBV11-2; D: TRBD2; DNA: TGTGCCAGCAGCGCGGGACCGGGACTAGCGGGACCAGATACGCAGTATTTT; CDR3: CASSAGPGLAGPDTQYF
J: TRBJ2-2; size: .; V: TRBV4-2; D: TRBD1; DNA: TGTGCCAGCAGCCAAGGTACAGGGGGCTCCAACACCGGGGAGCTGTTTTTT; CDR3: CASSQGTGGSNTGELFF
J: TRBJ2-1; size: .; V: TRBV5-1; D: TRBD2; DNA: TGCGCCAGCAGCTTGCGTCTAGCGGGAGGAGGTGGTGAGCAGTTCTTC; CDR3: CASSLRLAGGGGEQFF
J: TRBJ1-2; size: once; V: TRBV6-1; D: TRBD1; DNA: TGTGCCAGCAGTGCCCCGGGACAGGGACATGGCTACACCTTC; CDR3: CASSAPGQGHGYTF
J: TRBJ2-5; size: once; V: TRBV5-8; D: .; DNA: TGTGCCAGCAGCACTGACTCCCCGTTAATGACCCAGTACTTC; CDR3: CASSTDSPLMTQYF
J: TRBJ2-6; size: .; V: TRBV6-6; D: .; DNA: TGTGCCAGCAGGAGAGACTCTGGGGCCAACGTCCTGACTTTC; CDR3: CASRRDSGANVLTF